The 10 T cell receptor beta chains given below trace back to one sample, sequenced in a study of blood T cell repertoires in COVID-19. TCRdb keeps only in-frame clones here, not all; method: immunoSEQ multiplex PCR. Of about 100,000 clones in the sample, over 75% were seen once. Material: peripheral blood. These receptors originate from a human donor in a cohort sampled during active COVID-19.

This rearrangement joins TRBV3-1 (or the pseudogene TRBV3-2) to TRBJ1-1; 8 bases map to TRBD1. The CDR3 is 14 residues long. J lost 4 bases, V lost 9 bases, and 10 bases had no gene match. CDR1 is LGHDT, CDR2 YNNKEL, per germline (reference sequence). CDR3 residues: CASVLQGASTEAFF. CDR3 nucleotide sequence: TGTGCCAGTGTCCTTCAGGGGGCGAGCACTGAAGCTTTCTTT.

The rearrangement links TRBV6-5 to TRBJ2-5; the D is unclear. Between the trimmed V and J ends, which lost 5 bases and 4 bases, there was a span of 11 bases. The germline gives CDR1 MNHEY, CDR2 SVGAGI. CDR3 length equals 13 residues. CDR3 protein: CASSSRSIETQYF. CDR3 sequence (DNA): TGTGCCAGCAGTAGCCGGAGTATAGAGACCCAGTACTTC.

J is TRBJ2-6 and V is TRBV5-6; D is uncertain. V was shortened by 0 bases and J by 10 bases, with 8 bases between the two germline ends. This CDR3 region has 13 residues. Germline V lookup: CDR1 SGHDT, CDR2 YYEEEE. The CDR3 bases are TGTGCCAGCAGCTTGGAAGGAGAAAACGTCCTGACTTTC. Its protein product is CASSLEGENVLTF.

The rearrangement links TRBV18 to TRBJ1-1; possible D gene TRBD1, 6 bases. Deletions cut 4 bases from V and 5 bases from J, with 11 bases between. CDR1 and CDR2 from the germline V gene are KGHSH and LQKENI. The CDR3 runs 13 residues. The CDR3 DNA is TGTGCCAGCTCACGACAGGTTGATACTGAAGCTTTCTTT. Encoded protein: CASSRQVDTEAFF.

The chain carries TRBV18 and TRBJ2-1, with D unclear. Deletions cut 0 bases from V and 0 bases from J, with 6 bases between. In germline, CDR1 is KGHSH, CDR2 LQKENI. The CDR3 has 15 amino acids. CDR3 residues: CASSPPTTSYNEQFF. The CDR3 DNA is TGTGCCAGCTCACCACCCACTACCTCCTACAATGAGCAGTTCTTC.

This rearrangement joins TRBV18 to TRBJ1-3; the D gene is possibly TRBD1 (5 bases). Between the trimmed V and J ends, which lost 2 bases and 1 base, there was a span of 12 bases. The CDR3 contains 16 residues. Germline values: CDR1 KGHSH, CDR2 LQKENI. DNA of the CDR3: TGTGCCAGCTCACCAGTTAGGGGTGATTCTGGAAACACCATATATTTT. Translated, it gives CASSPVRGDSGNTIYF.

This rearrangement joins TRBV9 to TRBJ2-3, with 7 bases lining up with TRBD1. The CDR3 is made up of 15 amino acids. The J segment lost 3 bases and the V segment lost 3 bases, leaving 7 bases of the junction unmatched. Germline CDR1 SGDLS, CDR2 YYNGEE. The CDR3 DNA follows: TGTGCCAGCAGCGAGGACAGGTACCTTACAGATACGCAGTATTTT. Encoded protein: CASSEDRYLTDTQYF.

The V gene is TRBV11-2, the J gene TRBJ1-5; 7 bases fit TRBD1. The CDR3 runs 14 residues. Losses at the gene ends were 5 bases for V and 4 bases for J; bases not matched to a gene: 5. Germline lookup yields CDR1 SGHAT and CDR2 FQNNGV. CDR3 coding DNA: TGTGCCAGCAGCCCGACGACAGGGAATCAGCCCCAGCATTTT. This translates into CASSPTTGNQPQHF.

The chain combines TRBV29-1 with TRBJ2-5; D is possibly TRBD2 (6 bases). The V end lost 6 bases, the J end lost 0 bases, and 8 bases lay between the germline ends. The CDR3 runs to 12 residues. Germline CDR1 reads SQVTM; CDR2 reads ANQGSEA. CDR3 bases: TGCAGCGTCCGGGACTACCAAGAGACCCAGTACTTC. It yields the protein CSVRDYQETQYF.

CDR3 sequence reads: CAPTGRFQPQHF. The CDR3 coding sequence is TGTGCCCCCACGGGGAGGTTTCAGCCCCAGCATTTT. The chain couples TRBV18 to TRBJ1-5; D gene uncertain. Trimming shortened V by 11 bases and J by 6 bases, and 14 bases separated the two germline ends. Germline V lookup: CDR1 KGHSH, CDR2 LQKENI. The CDR3 length is 12 residues.